These 14 T cell receptor beta chains originate from one sample sequenced in a study of blood T cell repertoires in COVID-19 (dated by TCRdb to 2020 to 2021). The library was built by means of the immunoSEQ multiplex PCR assay. TCRdb re-hosts the immuneACCESS table, in-frame sequences only. Its copies lack some clones; in the studies checked, an unresolved V gene accounts for under half of them, and the cause for the rest is not known. A total of about 200,000 clones appear in this sample, just over 85% of them only once. The ten largest make up approximately 1.5% of the sample. Sequenced material: peripheral blood. The receptors derive from a man in his late teens or twenties with active or convalescent COVID-19.

The gene calls are TRBV27 and TRBJ2-1, with D possibly being TRBD2 (6 bases). With 3 bases removed from V and 2 bases from J, the gap between germline ends came to 14 bases. The CDR3 is 16 residues long. The germline V gene has CDR1 MNHEY and CDR2 SMNVEV (reference sequence). CDR3 DNA: TGTGCCAGCAGTTTTAACGCGGGAACCCCCTACAATGAGCAGTTCTTC. It is translated as CASSFNAGTPYNEQFF.

The rearrangement joins TRBV4-1 to TRBJ1-2, with a weak D call TRBD1 (6 bases). Germline V gene sequence: CDR1 MGHRA, CDR2 YSYEKL. The CDR3 has 15 amino acids. The V gene lost 0 bases and the J gene lost 3 bases, with 11 bases spanning the gap. CDR3 region: CASSQDQGSDYGYTF. The DNA for the CDR3 is TGCGCCAGCAGCCAAGATCAGGGGTCGGACTATGGCTACACCTTC.

J is TRBJ2-6 and V is TRBV23-1, with 9 bases identical to TRBD1. TRBV23-1 carries the ORF label, with uncertain function. The length of the CDR3 is 20 residues. V lost 1 base, J lost 5 bases, and 15 bases stayed unmatched. This chain's CDR3 is CASSQLDRGKLWCRANVLTF. The CDR3 DNA reads as TGCGCCAGCAGTCAATTGGACAGGGGCAAACTTTGGTGTCGGGCCAACGTCCTGACTTTC.

The gene calls are TRBV7-3 and TRBJ2-7, with a possible D match to TRBD1 (6 bases). Germline lookup yields CDR1 SGHTA and CDR2 FQGTGA. V was pared by 1 base and J by 12 bases, with 19 bases between. CDR3 length: 14 residues. CDR3 DNA: TGTGCCAGCAGCTTAAGCGGGTCGACAGGAGAGGTGTACTTC. Its translation: CASSLSGSTGEVYF.

The rearrangement uses TRBV28 and TRBJ2-7, with a tentative D call TRBD1 (8 bases). The CDR3 is 14 amino acids. Germline CDR1 and CDR2: MDHEN and SYDVKM. Trimming removed 6 bases at V and 3 bases at J, with 15 bases between. CDR3 DNA sequence: TGTGCCAGCAGATTGACAGGGGAGGGCTACGAGCAGTACTTC. Its translation is CASRLTGEGYEQYF.

CDR3 DNA sequence: TGTGCCAGCAGCAAGACTGACAGGGGGCCAAATGAGCAGTTCTTC. Translation gives CASSKTDRGPNEQFF. This chain connects TRBV25-1 to TRBJ2-1, with TRBD1 matching over 10 bases. V gave up 6 bases and J gave up 7 bases; unmatched junction bases: 9. Per germline, CDR1 MGHDK and CDR2 SYGVNS. The CDR3 spans 15 residues.

The chain has TRBV19 and TRBJ2-5; no reliable D call. Germline V lookup: CDR1 LNHDA, CDR2 SQIVND (reference sequence). V shed 3 bases and J shed 1 base, with 9 bases lying between them. This CDR3 has 14 residues. CDR3 in amino acids: CASSISRAQETQYF. The CDR3, as DNA: TGTGCCAGTAGTATTTCTCGAGCCCAAGAGACCCAGTACTTC.

This clone appeared once. The chain carries TRBV18 and TRBJ2-5, with TRBD1 identical over 9 bases. V gave up 5 bases and J gave up 3 bases; unmatched junction bases: 10. CDR1 KGHSH and CDR2 LQKENI come from the germline V gene. This CDR3 spans 16 amino acids. The CDR3 bases are TGTGCCAGCTCAACGAGGACAGGGGTTGGGAAAGAGACCCAGTACTTC. Translating it yields CASSTRTGVGKETQYF.

This clone was seen more than once but under ten times. The chain links TRBV3-1 (or the pseudogene TRBV3-2) to TRBJ2-7; D may be TRBD1 (7 bases). Trimming left V 4 bases short and J 3 bases short, with 16 bases between. This CDR3 region has 15 residues. CDR1 LGHDT and CDR2 YNNKEL come from the germline V gene (reference sequence). The chain's CDR3 is CASSPLAGGFYEQYF. In nucleotides, the CDR3 is TGTGCCAGCAGCCCCCTGGCAGGGGGGTTCTACGAGCAGTACTTC.

V usage is TRBV5-4 and J usage is TRBJ2-2; TRBD2 matches 8 bases. Germline V gives CDR1 SGHNT, CDR2 YYREEE (reference sequence). CDR3 length: 14 residues. The V and J ends lost 5 bases and 7 bases, in that order; junction bases with no gene match: 7. The CDR3 reads CASRREREFGELFF. DNA for the CDR3: TGTGCCAGCAGGAGGGAGCGGGAGTTCGGGGAGCTGTTTTTT.

The chain employs TRBV7-2 and TRBJ2-7; 10 positions agree with TRBD2. The CDR3 runs 15 residues. In germline, CDR1 is SGHTA, CDR2 FQGNSA. The V and J ends lost 4 bases and 3 bases, in that order; junction bases with no gene match: 6. The CDR3 DNA reads TGTGCCAGCAGCTCATTAGCGGGGGGCTTCTACGAGCAGTACTTC. It yields the protein CASSSLAGGFYEQYF. The complete variable domain, with remaining parts taken from reference TRBV7-2 and TRBJ2-7, reads GAGVSQSPSNKVTEKGKDVELRCDPISGHTALYWYRQSLGQGLEFLIYFQGNSAPDKSGLPSDRFSAERTGGSVSTLTIQRTQQEDSAVYLCASSSLAGGFYEQYFGPGTRLTVT.

The J gene is TRBJ2-2, the V gene TRBV19, with 9 bases aligning to TRBD1. Trimming cost V 6 bases and J 6 bases; bases outside gene matches: 5. Per the germline V gene, CDR1 is LNHDA and CDR2 is SQIVND (reference sequence). The length of the CDR3 is 14 residues. The CDR3, as DNA: TGTGCCAGTAGGGGACAGGGCGGCCCCGGGGAGCTGTTTTTT. Encoded protein: CASRGQGGPGELFF.

This chain links TRBV7-8 with TRBJ1-2; D possibly corresponds to TRBD1 (6 bases). The length of the CDR3 is 16 residues. With 1 base removed from V and 4 bases from J, the gap between germline ends came to 16 bases. Per germline, CDR1 SGHVS and CDR2 FQNEAQ. CDR3 amino acids: CASSLDGGGGLYGYTF. Here the CDR3 DNA reads TGTGCCAGCAGCTTAGACGGGGGAGGGGGACTCTATGGCTACACCTTC.

This clone was counted once. The chain recombines TRBV27 with TRBJ1-4; perhaps TRBD1 as D (5 bases). V lost 2 bases and J 7 bases, leaving 11 bases between the germline ends. CDR1 and CDR2 from the germline V gene are MNHEY and SMNVEV (reference sequence). The CDR3 length is 14 residues. The CDR3 protein is CASSLRGFGEKLFF. The CDR3 DNA reads as TGTGCCAGCAGTTTAAGGGGTTTCGGTGAAAAACTGTTTTTT.